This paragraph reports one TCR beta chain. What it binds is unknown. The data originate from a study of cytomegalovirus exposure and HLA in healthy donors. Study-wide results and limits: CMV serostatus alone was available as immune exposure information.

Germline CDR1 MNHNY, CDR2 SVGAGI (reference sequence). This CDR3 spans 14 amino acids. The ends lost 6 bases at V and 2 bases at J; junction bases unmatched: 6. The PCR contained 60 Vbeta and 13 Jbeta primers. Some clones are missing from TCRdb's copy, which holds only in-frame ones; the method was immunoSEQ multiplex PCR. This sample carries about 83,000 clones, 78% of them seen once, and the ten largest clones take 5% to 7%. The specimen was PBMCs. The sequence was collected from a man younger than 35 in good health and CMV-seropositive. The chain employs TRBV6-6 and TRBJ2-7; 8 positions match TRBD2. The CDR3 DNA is TGTGCCAGCAGGACTATAGCGGGAACCTACGAGCAGTACTTC. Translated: CASRTIAGTYEQYF.